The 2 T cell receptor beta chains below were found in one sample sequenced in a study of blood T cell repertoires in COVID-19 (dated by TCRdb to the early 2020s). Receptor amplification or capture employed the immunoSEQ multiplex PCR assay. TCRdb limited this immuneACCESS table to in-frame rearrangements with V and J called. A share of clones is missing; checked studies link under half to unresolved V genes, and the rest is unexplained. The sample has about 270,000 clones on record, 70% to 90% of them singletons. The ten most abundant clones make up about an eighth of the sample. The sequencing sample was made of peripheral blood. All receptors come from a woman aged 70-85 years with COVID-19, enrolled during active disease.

The CDR3 bases are TGTGCCAGCAGCCAGGACAGTTACACTGAAGCTTTCTTT. This codes for CASSQDSYTEAFF. The chain carries TRBV7-3 and TRBJ1-1; a weak D match, TRBD1 (6 bases). Germline V CDR1 and CDR2: SGHTA, FQGTGA. The CDR3 length is 13 residues. The ends were cut back, 5 bases at V and 3 bases at J, with 10 bases in the middle.

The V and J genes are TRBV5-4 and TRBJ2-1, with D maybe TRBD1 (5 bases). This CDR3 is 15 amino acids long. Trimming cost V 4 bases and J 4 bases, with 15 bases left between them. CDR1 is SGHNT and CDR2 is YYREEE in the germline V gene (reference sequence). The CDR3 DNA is TGTGCCAGCAGCACCCGGACACGGATGTACAATGAGCAGTTCTTC. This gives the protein CASSTRTRMYNEQFF.